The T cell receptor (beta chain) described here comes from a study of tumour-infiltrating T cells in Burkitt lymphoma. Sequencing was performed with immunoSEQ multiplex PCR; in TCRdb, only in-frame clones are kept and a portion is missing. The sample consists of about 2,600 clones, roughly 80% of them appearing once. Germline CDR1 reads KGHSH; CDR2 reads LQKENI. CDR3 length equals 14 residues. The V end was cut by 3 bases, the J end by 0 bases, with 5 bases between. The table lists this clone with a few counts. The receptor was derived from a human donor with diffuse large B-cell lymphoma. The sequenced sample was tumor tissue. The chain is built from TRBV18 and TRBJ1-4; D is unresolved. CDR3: CASSPTTTNEKLFF. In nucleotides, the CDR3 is TGTGCCAGCTCACCTACTACAACTAATGAAAAACTGTTTTTT.